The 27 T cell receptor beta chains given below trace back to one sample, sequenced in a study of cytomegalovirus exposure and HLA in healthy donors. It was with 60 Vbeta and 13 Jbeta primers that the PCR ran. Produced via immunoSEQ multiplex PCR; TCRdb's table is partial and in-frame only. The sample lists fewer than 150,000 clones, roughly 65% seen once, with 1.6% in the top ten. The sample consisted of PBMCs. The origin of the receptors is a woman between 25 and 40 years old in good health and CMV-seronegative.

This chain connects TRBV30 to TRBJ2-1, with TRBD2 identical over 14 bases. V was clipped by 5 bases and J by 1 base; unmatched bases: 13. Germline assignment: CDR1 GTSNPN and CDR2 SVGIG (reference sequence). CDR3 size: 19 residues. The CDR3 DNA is TGTGCCTGGTTGGGTGGGGGACTAGCGGGAGCAGAGTCCTACAATGAGCAGTTCTTC. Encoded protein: CAWLGGGLAGAESYNEQFF. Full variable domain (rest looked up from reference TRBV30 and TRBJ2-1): SQTIHQWPATLVQPVGSPLSLECTVEGTSNPNLYWYRQAAGRGLQLLFYSVGIGQISSEVPQNLSASRPQDRQFILSSKKLLLSDSGFYLCAWLGGGLAGAESYNEQFFGPGTRLTVL.

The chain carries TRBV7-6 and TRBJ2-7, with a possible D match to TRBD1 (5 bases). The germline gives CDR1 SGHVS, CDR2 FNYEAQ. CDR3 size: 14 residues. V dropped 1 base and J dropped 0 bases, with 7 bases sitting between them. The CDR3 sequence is CASSLGDSSYEQYF. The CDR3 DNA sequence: TGTGCCAGCAGCTTAGGAGACAGCTCCTACGAGCAGTACTTC.

The CDR3 region has the DNA TGTGCCAGCTCAGGACTCCCAAGGGATGGAGCTTTCTTT. Translated: CASSGLPRDGAFF. The rearrangement links TRBV18 to TRBJ1-1; D is unresolved. With 5 bases removed from V and 10 bases from J, the gap between germline ends came to 17 bases. The CDR3 runs to 13 residues. The V gene's germline CDR1 is KGHSH and CDR2 LQKENI.

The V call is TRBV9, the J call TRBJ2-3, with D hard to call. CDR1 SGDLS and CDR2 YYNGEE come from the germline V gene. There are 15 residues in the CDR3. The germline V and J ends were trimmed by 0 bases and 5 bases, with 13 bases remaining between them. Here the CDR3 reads CASSVAPGFKDTQYF. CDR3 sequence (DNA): TGTGCCAGCAGCGTAGCCCCCGGGTTTAAAGATACGCAGTATTTT.

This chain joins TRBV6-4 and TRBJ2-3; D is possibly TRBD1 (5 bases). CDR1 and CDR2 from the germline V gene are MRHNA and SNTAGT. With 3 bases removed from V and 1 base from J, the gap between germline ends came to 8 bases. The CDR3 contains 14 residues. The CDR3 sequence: CASSEGRGTDTQYF. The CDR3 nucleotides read TGTGCCAGCAGTGAGGGCAGGGGCACAGATACGCAGTATTTT.

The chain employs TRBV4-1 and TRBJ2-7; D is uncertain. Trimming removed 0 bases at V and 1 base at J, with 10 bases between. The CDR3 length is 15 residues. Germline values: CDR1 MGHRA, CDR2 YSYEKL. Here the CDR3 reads CASSQDGARSYEQYF. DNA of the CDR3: TGCGCCAGCAGCCAAGATGGAGCGAGGTCCTACGAGCAGTACTTC.

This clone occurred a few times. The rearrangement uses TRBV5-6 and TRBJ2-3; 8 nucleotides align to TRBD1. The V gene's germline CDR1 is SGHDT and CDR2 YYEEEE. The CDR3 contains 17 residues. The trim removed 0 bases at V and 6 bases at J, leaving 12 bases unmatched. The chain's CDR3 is CASSLAPGQVLSDTQYF. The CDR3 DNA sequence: TGTGCCAGCAGCTTGGCCCCGGGACAGGTTTTATCGGATACGCAGTATTTT.

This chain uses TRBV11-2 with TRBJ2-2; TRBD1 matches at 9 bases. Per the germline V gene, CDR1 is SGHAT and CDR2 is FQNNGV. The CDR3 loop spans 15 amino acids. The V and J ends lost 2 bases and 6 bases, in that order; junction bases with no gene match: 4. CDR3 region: CASSLMGQGAGELFF. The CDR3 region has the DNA TGTGCCAGCAGCTTAATGGGACAGGGAGCCGGGGAGCTGTTTTTT. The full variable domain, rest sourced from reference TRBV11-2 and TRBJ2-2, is EAGVAQSPRYKIIEKRQSVAFWCNPISGHATLYWYQQILGQGPKLLIQFQNNGVVDDSQLPKDRFSAERLKGVDSTLKIQPAKLEDSAVYLCASSLMGQGAGELFFGEGSRLTVL.

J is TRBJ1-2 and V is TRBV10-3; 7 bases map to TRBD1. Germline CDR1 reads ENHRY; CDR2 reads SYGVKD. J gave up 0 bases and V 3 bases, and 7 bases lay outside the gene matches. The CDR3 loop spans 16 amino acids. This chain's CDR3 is CAISEKGTDANYGYTF. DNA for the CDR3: TGTGCCATCAGTGAAAAGGGGACAGACGCTAACTATGGCTACACCTTC.

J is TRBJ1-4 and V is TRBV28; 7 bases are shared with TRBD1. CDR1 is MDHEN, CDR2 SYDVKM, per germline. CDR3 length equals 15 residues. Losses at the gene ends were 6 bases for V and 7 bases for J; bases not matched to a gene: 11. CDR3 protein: CASSLPGTVVEKLFF. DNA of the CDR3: TGTGCCAGCAGCCTCCCCGGGACAGTAGTTGAAAAACTGTTTTTT.

The CDR3 protein is CAWSSGLINSPLHF. For the CDR3, the DNA is TGTGCCTGGTCCTCGGGACTGATAAATTCACCCCTCCACTTT. This chain connects TRBV30 to TRBJ1-6; weak D call: TRBD1 (5 bases). Germline CDR1 reads GTSNPN; CDR2 reads SVGIG (reference sequence). The ends were cut back, 5 bases at V and 7 bases at J, with 15 bases in the middle. The CDR3 covers 14 residues.

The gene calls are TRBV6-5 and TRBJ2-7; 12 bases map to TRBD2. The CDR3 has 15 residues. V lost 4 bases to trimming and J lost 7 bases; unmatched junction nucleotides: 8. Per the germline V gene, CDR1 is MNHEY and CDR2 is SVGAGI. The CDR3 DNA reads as TGTGCCAGCAGTTCTAGCGGGAGGGAATTGGTTGAGCAGTACTTC. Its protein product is CASSSSGRELVEQYF.

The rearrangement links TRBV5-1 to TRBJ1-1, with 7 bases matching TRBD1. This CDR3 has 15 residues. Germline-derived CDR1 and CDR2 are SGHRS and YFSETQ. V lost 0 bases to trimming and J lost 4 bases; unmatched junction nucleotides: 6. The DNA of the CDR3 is TGCGCCAGCAGCTTGGAGGTGACAGGGACCACTGAAGCTTTCTTT. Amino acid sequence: CASSLEVTGTTEAFF.

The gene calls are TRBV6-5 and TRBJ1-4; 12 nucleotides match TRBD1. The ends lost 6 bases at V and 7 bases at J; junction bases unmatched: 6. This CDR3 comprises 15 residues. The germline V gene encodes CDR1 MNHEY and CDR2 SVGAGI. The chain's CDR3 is CASRRGTGGSEKLFF. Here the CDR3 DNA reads TGTGCCAGCAGGAGAGGGACAGGGGGCTCTGAAAAACTGTTTTTT.

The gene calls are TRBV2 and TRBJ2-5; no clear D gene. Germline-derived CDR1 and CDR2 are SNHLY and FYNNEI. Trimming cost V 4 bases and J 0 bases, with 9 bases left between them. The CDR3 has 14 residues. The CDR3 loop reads CASSAGPNQETQYF. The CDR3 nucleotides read TGTGCCAGCAGTGCTGGCCCAAACCAAGAGACCCAGTACTTC.

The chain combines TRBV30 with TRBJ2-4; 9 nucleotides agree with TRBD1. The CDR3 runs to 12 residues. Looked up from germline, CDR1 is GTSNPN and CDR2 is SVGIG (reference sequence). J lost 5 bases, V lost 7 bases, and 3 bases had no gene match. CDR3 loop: CASDRGENIQYF. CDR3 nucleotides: TGTGCCTCGGACAGGGGTGAAAACATTCAGTACTTC.

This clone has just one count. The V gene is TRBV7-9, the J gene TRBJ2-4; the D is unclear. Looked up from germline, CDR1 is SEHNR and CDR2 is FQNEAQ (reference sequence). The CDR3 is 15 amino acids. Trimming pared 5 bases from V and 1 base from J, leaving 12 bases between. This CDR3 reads CASSRVPLAKNIQYF. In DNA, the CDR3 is TGTGCCAGCAGCCGAGTCCCCCTGGCCAAAAACATTCAGTACTTC.

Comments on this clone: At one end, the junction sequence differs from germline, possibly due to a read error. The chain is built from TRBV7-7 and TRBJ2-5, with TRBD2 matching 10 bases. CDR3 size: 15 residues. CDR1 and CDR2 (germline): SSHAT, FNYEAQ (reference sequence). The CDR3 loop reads CASSFERGGSETQYF. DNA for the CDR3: TGTGCTAGCAGCTTCGAGCGGGGGGGTTCTGAGACCCAGTACTTC.

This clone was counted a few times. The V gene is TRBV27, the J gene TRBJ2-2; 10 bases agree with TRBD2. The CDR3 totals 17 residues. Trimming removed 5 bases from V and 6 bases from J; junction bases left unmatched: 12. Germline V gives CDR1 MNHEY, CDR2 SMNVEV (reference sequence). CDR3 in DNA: TGTGCCAGCAGTCACTCCCAAACTAGCGGGGTCCCCGGGGAGCTGTTTTTT. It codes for CASSHSQTSGVPGELFF.

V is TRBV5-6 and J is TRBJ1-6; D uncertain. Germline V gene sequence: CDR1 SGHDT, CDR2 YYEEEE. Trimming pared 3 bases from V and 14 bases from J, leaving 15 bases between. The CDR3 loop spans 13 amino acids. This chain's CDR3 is CASSSGPLEALHF. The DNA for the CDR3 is TGTGCCAGCAGCTCCGGACCCTTGGAGGCCCTCCACTTT.

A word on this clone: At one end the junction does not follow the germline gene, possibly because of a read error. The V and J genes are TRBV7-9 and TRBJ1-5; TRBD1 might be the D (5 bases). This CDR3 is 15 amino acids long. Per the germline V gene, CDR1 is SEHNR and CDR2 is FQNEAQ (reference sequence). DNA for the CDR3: TGTTCCAGCAGCACCTCGCTTGGGGGGAATCAGCCCCAGCATTTT. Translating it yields CSSSTSLGGNQPQHF.

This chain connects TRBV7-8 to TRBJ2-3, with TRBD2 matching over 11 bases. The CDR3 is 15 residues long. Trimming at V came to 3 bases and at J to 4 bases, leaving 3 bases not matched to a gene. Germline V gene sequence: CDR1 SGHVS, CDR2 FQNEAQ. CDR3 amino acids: CASSFLAGGADTQYF. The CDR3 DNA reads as TGTGCCAGCAGCTTCCTAGCGGGAGGCGCAGATACGCAGTATTTT.

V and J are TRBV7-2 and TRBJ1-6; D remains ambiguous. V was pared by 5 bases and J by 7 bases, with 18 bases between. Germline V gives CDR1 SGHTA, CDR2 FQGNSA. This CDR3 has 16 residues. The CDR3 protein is CASSPSGVISNSPLHF. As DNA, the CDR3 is TGTGCCAGCAGCCCTAGCGGCGTAATTAGCAATTCACCCCTCCACTTT.

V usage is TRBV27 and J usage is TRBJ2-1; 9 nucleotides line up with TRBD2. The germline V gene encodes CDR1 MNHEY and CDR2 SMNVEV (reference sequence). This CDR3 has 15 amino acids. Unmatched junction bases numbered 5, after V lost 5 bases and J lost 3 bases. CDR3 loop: CASSHSGGNYNEQFF. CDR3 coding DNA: TGTGCCAGCAGTCATAGCGGGGGCAACTACAATGAGCAGTTCTTC.

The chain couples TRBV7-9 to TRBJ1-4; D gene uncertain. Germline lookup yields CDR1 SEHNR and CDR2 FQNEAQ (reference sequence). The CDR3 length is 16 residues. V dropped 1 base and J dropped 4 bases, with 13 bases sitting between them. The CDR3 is CASSLGSSGRNEKLFF. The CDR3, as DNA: TGTGCCAGCAGCTTAGGTAGCAGTGGCCGTAATGAAAAACTGTTTTTT.

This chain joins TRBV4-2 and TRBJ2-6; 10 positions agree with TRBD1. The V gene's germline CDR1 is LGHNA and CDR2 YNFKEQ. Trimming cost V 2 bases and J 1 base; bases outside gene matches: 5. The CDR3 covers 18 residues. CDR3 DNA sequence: TGTGCCAGCAGCCAATACGGGACAGGGGTTTCTGGGGCCAACGTCCTGACTTTC. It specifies CASSQYGTGVSGANVLTF.

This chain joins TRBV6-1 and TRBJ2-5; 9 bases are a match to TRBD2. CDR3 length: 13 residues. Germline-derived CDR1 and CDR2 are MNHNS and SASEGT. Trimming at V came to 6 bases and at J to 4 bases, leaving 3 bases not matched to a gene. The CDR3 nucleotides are TGTGCCAGCAGAGCGGGGGGAATAGAGACCCAGTACTTC. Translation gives CASRAGGIETQYF.